The next 12 T cell receptor beta chains were all read from a single sample in a study of vaccination and CD4 T cells after COVID-19. Treatment of the sample: approximately 11-day PBMC culture with coronavirus spike peptide pools or control peptides (ViraFEST assay). The Oncomine TCR Beta short-read assay sequenced DNA from cultured CD4+ T cells. TCRdb reanalysed the PCR reads using MiXCR and keeps one entry per CDR3 protein. The sample has under 15,000 distinct CDR3 sequences; about 28% are singletons. Their cognate antigens are unknown. Material: cultured CD4+ T cells from blood. All receptors come from a human donor with COVID-19.

V and J are TRBV6-5 and TRBJ1-4; D is ambiguous. V gave up 0 bases and J gave up 10 bases, with 3 bases separating them. Germline lookup yields CDR1 MNHEY and CDR2 SVGAGI. The CDR3 has 11 amino acids. The CDR3 DNA reads TGTGCCAGCAGTTACTCAGGAAAACTGTTTTTT. Its translation is CASSYSGKLFF.

V and J are TRBV28 and TRBJ2-7; tentative D call: TRBD2 (6 bases). The CDR3 length is 13 residues. CDR1 is MDHEN and CDR2 is SYDVKM in the germline V gene. V was pared by 6 bases and J by 2 bases, with 11 bases between. The DNA of the CDR3 is TGTGCCAGCAGCTACGGAGGGCCCTACGAGCAGTACTTC. Encoded protein: CASSYGGPYEQYF.

Only a few counts were recorded for this clonotype. V and J are TRBV12-3 or TRBV12-4 and TRBJ1-5; TRBD1 aligns across 7 bases. The CDR3 consists of 15 residues. V lost 6 bases to trimming and J lost 1 base; unmatched junction nucleotides: 6. CDR3 region: CASSHRQGSNQPQHF. DNA of the CDR3: TGTGCCAGCAGCCATCGACAGGGCAGCAATCAGCCCCAGCATTTT.

The rearrangement uses TRBV6-1 and TRBJ2-5; no clear D. The ends were cut back, 6 bases at V and 2 bases at J, with 13 bases in the middle. The CDR3 consists of 14 residues. Germline lookup yields CDR1 MNHNS and CDR2 SASEGT. CDR3 in DNA: TGTGCCAGCAGGCCGTCGGTACCACAAGAGACCCAGTACTTC. Translation: CASRPSVPQETQYF.

The chain combines TRBV30 with TRBJ2-2, with 7 bases fitting TRBD2. V lost 8 bases, J lost 3 bases, and 6 bases stayed unmatched. Germline V gene lookup returns CDR1 GTSNPN and CDR2 SVGIG (reference sequence). The CDR3 runs 13 residues. The CDR3 nucleotides read TGTGCCGCATCTAGCGGTTACACCGGGGAGCTGTTTTTT. Protein sequence: CAASSGYTGELFF.

The V call is TRBV11-3, the J call TRBJ2-5; no reliable D call. V gave up 5 bases and J gave up 5 bases, with 24 bases separating them. Germline V CDR1 and CDR2: SGHNT, YENEEA. The CDR3 length is 17 residues. CDR3 in amino acids: CASSKGVAVQDKETQYF. The DNA for the CDR3 is TGTGCCAGCAGCAAAGGAGTAGCAGTCCAAGATAAGGAGACCCAGTACTTC.

The rearrangement links TRBV7-6 to TRBJ2-2, with a weak D call TRBD1 (5 bases). CDR1 is SGHVS and CDR2 is FNYEAQ in the germline V gene. With 2 bases removed from V and 6 bases from J, the gap between germline ends came to 13 bases. The CDR3 extends over 15 amino acids. CDR3 loop: CASSLIRAAAGELFF. CDR3 nucleotide sequence: TGTGCCAGCAGCTTAATCAGGGCAGCAGCCGGGGAGCTGTTTTTT. The full variable domain, rest sourced from reference TRBV7-6 and TRBJ2-2, is GAGVSQSPRYKVTKRGQDVALRCDPISGHVSLYWYRQALGQGPEFLTYFNYEAQQDKSGLPNDRFSAERPEGSISTLTIQRTEQRDSAMYRCASSLIRAAAGELFFGEGSRLTVL.

This clonotype showed up just a few times. J is TRBJ1-6 and V is TRBV7-9; possibly TRBD1 for D (5 bases). Germline assignment: CDR1 SEHNR and CDR2 FQNEAQ (reference sequence). The CDR3 is 16 amino acids. Trimming shortened V by 8 bases and J by 5 bases, and 19 bases separated the two germline ends. CDR3 nucleotides: TGTGCCAGCGGCGAACGGGGTCAGGGTAATAATTCACCCCTCCACTTT. Amino acid sequence: CASGERGQGNNSPLHF. Full variable domain (missing parts from reference TRBV7-9 and TRBJ1-6): DTGVSQNPRHKITKRGQNVTFRCDPISEHNRLYWYRQTLGQGPEFLTYFQNEAQLEKSRLLSDRFSAERPKGSFSTLEIQRTEQGDSAMYLCASGERGQGNNSPLHFGNGTRLTVT.

This chain connects TRBV14 to TRBJ2-7, with D possibly being TRBD1 or TRBD2 (5 bases each). This CDR3 has 18 amino acids. The V and J ends lost 0 bases and 6 bases respectively, with 24 bases between them. Germline V gene lookup returns CDR1 SGHDN and CDR2 FVKESK. The CDR3 coding sequence is TGTGCCAGCAGCCAAGATCGCGCTGGGTACCCACGTGGGGGCGAGCAGTACTTC. This gives the protein CASSQDRAGYPRGGEQYF.

This clonotype was picked up a small number of times. This chain uses TRBV28 with TRBJ2-3; TRBD1 matches at 8 bases. CDR3 length: 14 amino acids. Unmatched junction bases numbered 4, after V lost 2 bases and J lost 6 bases. CDR1 and CDR2 (germline): MDHEN, SYDVKM. CDR3 amino acids: CASSLTDREDTQYF. CDR3 bases: TGTGCCAGCAGTTTAACGGACAGGGAGGATACGCAGTATTTT.

V and J are TRBV28 and TRBJ1-2, with TRBD1 matching 8 bases. Germline CDR1 reads MDHEN; CDR2 reads SYDVKM. The CDR3 length is 18 residues. Germline trimming cut 3 bases from V and 2 bases from J; bases unmatched to any gene: 14. CDR3 residues: CASSFPATGASPNYGYTF. CDR3 DNA: TGTGCCAGCAGTTTCCCCGCGACAGGGGCTTCCCCCAACTATGGCTACACCTTC.

V usage is TRBV19 and J usage is TRBJ2-6; D remains unclear. CDR1 is LNHDA, CDR2 SQIVND, per germline (reference sequence). The CDR3 extends over 13 amino acids. Trimming took 3 bases from V and 2 from J, leaving 2 bases between them. CDR3 sequence (DNA): TGTGCCAGTAGTATGACTGGGGCCAACGTCCTGACTTTC. Translation gives CASSMTGANVLTF.